This entry lists 18 T cell receptor beta chains sequenced from one sample in a study of blood T cell repertoires in COVID-19. The method was immunoSEQ multiplex PCR; TCRdb's version includes in-frame clones alone and lacks a portion of them. The table records some 200,000 clones, around 73% of them present only once. Sequencing input: PBMCs or T cells enriched from blood (not recorded which). The source is a woman in her fifties or sixties who had recovered from COVID-19.

This clone was recorded once. The chain couples TRBV5-1 to TRBJ2-3; the D gene is possibly TRBD2 (6 bases). The CDR3 has 16 residues. Trimming shortened V by 2 bases and J by 4 bases, and 17 bases separated the two germline ends. The germline gives CDR1 SGHRS, CDR2 YFSETQ. Written as DNA, the CDR3 is TGCGCCAGCAGCTTTTTTTCCGGGAGCAAAGCAGATACGCAGTATTTT. Amino acids: CASSFFSGSKADTQYF.

The chain carries TRBV7-3 and TRBJ2-2; 7 bases are a match to TRBD2. In germline, CDR1 is SGHTA, CDR2 FQGTGA. The CDR3 runs 16 residues. Losses at the gene ends were 2 bases for V and 6 bases for J; bases not matched to a gene: 9. The CDR3 DNA is TGTGCCAGCAGCTTATCAGTAGCGGGTACAGCCGGGGAGCTGTTTTTT. As protein: CASSLSVAGTAGELFF.

The chain couples TRBV19 to TRBJ1-5, with D unclear. This CDR3 spans 12 amino acids. The V gene lost 5 bases and the J gene lost 4 bases, with 6 bases spanning the gap. The V gene's germline CDR1 is LNHDA and CDR2 SQIVND (reference sequence). CDR3 in amino acids: CASSLYNQPQHF. CDR3 nucleotides: TGTGCCAGTAGTCTATATAATCAGCCCCAGCATTTT.

This chain uses TRBV15 with TRBJ2-1; 13 bases align to TRBD2. This CDR3 region has 16 residues. V was pared by 2 bases and J by 8 bases, with 6 bases of the junction left unmatched. Germline V gene data show CDR1 as LNHNV and CDR2 as YYDKDF (reference sequence). The CDR3 coding sequence is TGTGCCACCAGCAGAACGCGACTAGCGGGAGGCGATGAGCAGTTCTTC. The encoded protein is CATSRTRLAGGDEQFF.

The V and J genes are TRBV28 and TRBJ2-1; 11 bases align to TRBD2. J gave up 4 bases and V 1 base, and 18 bases lay outside the gene matches. The CDR3 spans 21 residues. Per the germline V gene, CDR1 is MDHEN and CDR2 is SYDVKM. In nucleotides, the CDR3 is TGTGCCAGCAGTTTATTGCTACGTTTGGTTAGCGGGAGGGCCTCGTACAATGAGCAGTTCTTC. It is translated as CASSLLLRLVSGRASYNEQFF.

Only one count was recorded for this clone. The genes are TRBV6-5 and TRBJ1-1, with D maybe TRBD1 (5 bases). Germline CDR1 reads MNHEY; CDR2 reads SVGAGI. Trimming stripped 3 bases from V and 9 bases from J, with 11 bases between. There are 12 residues in the CDR3. CDR3 amino acids: CASSYSGVQAFF. DNA of the CDR3: TGTGCCAGCAGTTATTCGGGGGTCCAAGCTTTCTTT.

J is TRBJ1-6 and V is TRBV5-5, with TRBD1 matching over 10 bases. Germline V gene data show CDR1 as SGHKS and CDR2 as YYEKEE (reference sequence). CDR3 length: 18 amino acids. Germline trimming cut 2 bases from V and 10 bases from J; bases unmatched to any gene: 15. The DNA of the CDR3 is TGTGCCAGCAGCTTACTCTCGCCGGGACAGGGGTCAGGATCACCCCTCCACTTT. It codes for CASSLLSPGQGSGSPLHF.

This chain joins TRBV19 and TRBJ2-7; 10 nucleotides agree with TRBD2. The CDR3 has 15 residues. Germline CDR1 is LNHDA and CDR2 is SQIVND (reference sequence). Trimming removed 5 bases from V and 2 bases from J; junction bases left unmatched: 6. Here the CDR3 reads CASSARTSGAYEQYF. CDR3 bases: TGTGCCAGTAGTGCCAGGACTAGCGGAGCCTACGAGCAGTACTTC.

This chain links TRBV5-1 with TRBJ1-1, with a weak D call TRBD1 (5 bases). Per the germline V gene, CDR1 is SGHRS and CDR2 is YFSETQ. The CDR3 totals 13 residues. V lost 1 base and J lost 4, with 8 bases in between. The CDR3 reads CASSLLGGTEAFF. The CDR3 nucleotides are TGCGCCAGCAGCTTGCTGGGGGGCACTGAAGCTTTCTTT.

V usage is TRBV6-2 or TRBV6-3 and J usage is TRBJ2-1; 9 bases line up with TRBD2. The V segment lost 0 bases and the J segment 8 bases; nucleotides outside the gene matches: 11. CDR1 is MNHEY and CDR2 is SVGEGT in the germline V gene. The CDR3 consists of 17 residues. The CDR3, as DNA: TGTGCCAGCAGTTACTCGACGGGAGTAGCGGGAGCCCATGAGCAGTTCTTC. It encodes CASSYSTGVAGAHEQFF.

This sequence joins TRBV7-2 and TRBJ2-2; 14 nucleotides align to TRBD2. CDR1 is SGHTA and CDR2 is FQGNSA in the germline V gene. The V segment lost 8 bases and the J segment 5 bases; nucleotides outside the gene matches: 4. The CDR3 has 15 amino acids. CDR3 in DNA: TGTGCCAGCGGGAGACTAGCGGGAGGGACCGGGGAGCTGTTTTTT. It codes for CASGRLAGGTGELFF.

This clone was counted a few times. The V and J genes are TRBV5-4 and TRBJ2-3; D unresolved. This CDR3 is 13 amino acids long. With 4 bases removed from V and 3 bases from J, the gap between germline ends came to 9 bases. Germline assignment: CDR1 SGHNT and CDR2 YYREEE (reference sequence). CDR3 nucleotides: TGTGCCAGCAGCCAAGCGCCGACAGATACGCAGTATTTT. Translation: CASSQAPTDTQYF.

Here the CDR3 DNA reads TGTGCCAGCAGCTTATTTGGGGGGGGCGAGCAGTACTTC. It codes for CASSLFGGGEQYF. The chain recombines TRBV7-2 with TRBJ2-7, with 7 bases lining up with TRBD2. The CDR3 has 13 amino acids. The junction had 4 bases not matched to a gene; V was cut back by 2 bases and J by 6 bases. The germline CDR1 and CDR2 sequences are SGHTA and FQGNSA.

This chain uses TRBV27 with TRBJ1-5, with 7 bases identical to TRBD1. Trimming at V came to 4 bases and at J to 11 bases, leaving 8 bases not matched to a gene. Germline V CDR1 and CDR2: MNHEY, SMNVEV (reference sequence). This CDR3 region has 13 residues. The CDR3 here is CASSWQTGLSQHF. In nucleotides, the CDR3 is TGTGCCAGCAGTTGGCAGACAGGGCTCTCCCAGCATTTT.

The V gene is TRBV13, the J gene TRBJ2-7, with TRBD2 identical over 10 bases. V lost 4 bases to trimming and J lost 4 bases; unmatched junction nucleotides: 4. Germline CDR1 reads PRHDT; CDR2 reads FYEKMQ (reference sequence). There are 14 residues in the CDR3. The CDR3 DNA is TGTGCCAGCAGCTCTCTAGCGGGAGAATACGAGCAGTACTTC. This gives the protein CASSSLAGEYEQYF.

V usage is TRBV5-4 and J usage is TRBJ1-6; TRBD1 matches 10 bases. The CDR3 extends over 14 amino acids. Germline trimming cut 3 bases from V and 9 bases from J; bases unmatched to any gene: 3. CDR1 is SGHNT and CDR2 is YYREEE in the germline V gene (reference sequence). The CDR3 loop is CASSSGQGSSPLHF. The CDR3 DNA is TGTGCCAGCAGCTCGGGACAGGGGTCTTCACCCCTCCACTTT.

The chain couples TRBV10-3 to TRBJ2-5; 12 bases agree with TRBD2. Germline V CDR1 and CDR2: ENHRY, SYGVKD. V lost 0 bases and J lost 5; bases outside the gene matches: 7. This CDR3 contains 17 residues. The CDR3 is CAISESPTSGRAETQYF. CDR3 nucleotides: TGTGCCATCAGTGAGTCGCCGACTAGCGGGAGAGCTGAGACCCAGTACTTC.

This clone was seen more than once but under ten times. The chain carries TRBV13 and TRBJ2-1; possible D gene TRBD2, 5 bases. Trimming pared 5 bases from V and 0 bases from J, leaving 11 bases between. This CDR3 has 15 amino acids. Germline values: CDR1 PRHDT, CDR2 FYEKMQ (reference sequence). For the CDR3, the DNA is TGTGCCAGCAGCAGGGAGCCGAGCTCCTACAATGAGCAGTTCTTC. Its translation: CASSREPSSYNEQFF.